The 28 T cell receptor beta chains reported below all come from one sample, sequenced in a study of beta chain features in type 1 diabetes. Expressed TCRB transcripts were sequenced because the entire RNA isolate underwent reverse transcription. Method: immunoSEQ multiplex PCR; TCRdb's copy keeps in-frame clones and lacks some. This table holds hundreds of thousands of clones, roughly 16% found once. Sequencing was carried out using naive CD4+ T cells from blood. These receptor sequences come from a woman between 18 and 29 years old in good health.

This clone was detected only a few times. This chain links TRBV6-6 with TRBJ2-1; TRBD1 matches 8 bases. The CDR3 runs 16 residues. Germline values: CDR1 MNHNY, CDR2 SVGAGI (reference sequence). With V trimmed by 5 bases and J by 6 bases, 12 bases remained unmatched. The CDR3 region is CASSPLQGAASNEQFF. The CDR3 DNA follows: TGTGCCAGCAGTCCCCTTCAGGGGGCTGCCTCCAATGAGCAGTTCTTC.

This clone appeared a few times. The chain is built from TRBV28 and TRBJ2-1; D might be TRBD2 (5 bases). The V gene lost 7 bases and the J gene lost 6 bases, with 19 bases spanning the gap. This CDR3 comprises 15 residues. CDR1 MDHEN and CDR2 SYDVKM come from the germline V gene. CDR3: CASIAQRKRSNEQFF. CDR3 sequence (DNA): TGTGCCAGCATCGCCCAGCGGAAACGGTCCAATGAGCAGTTCTTC.

The chain uses TRBV27 and TRBJ1-2, with D possibly being TRBD1 (6 bases). Germline V gene sequence: CDR1 MNHEY, CDR2 SMNVEV (reference sequence). This CDR3 contains 18 residues. V was shortened by 0 bases and J by 0 bases, with 17 bases between the two germline ends. CDR3 DNA: TGTGCCAGCAGTTTATCGAGGGGACATCGCCCAACTAACTATGGCTACACCTTC. It codes for CASSLSRGHRPTNYGYTF.

The sample holds a few counts of this clone. CDR3 residues: CATSPDSNTDTQYF. The CDR3 DNA is TGTGCCACCTCCCCGGACTCAAACACAGATACGCAGTATTTT. The rearrangement links TRBV7-2 to TRBJ2-3; D perhaps matches TRBD2 (5 bases). The CDR3 contains 14 residues. Looked up from germline, CDR1 is SGHTA and CDR2 is FQGNSA. V was shortened by 10 bases and J by 2 bases, with 16 bases between the two germline ends.

The chain links TRBV13 to TRBJ2-1; D possibly corresponds to TRBD1 (6 bases). In germline, CDR1 is PRHDT, CDR2 FYEKMQ (reference sequence). The germline V and J ends were trimmed by 0 bases and 0 bases, with 15 bases remaining between them. There are 18 residues in the CDR3. The CDR3 is CASSLGLGGGRSYNEQFF. For the CDR3, the DNA is TGTGCCAGCAGCTTAGGATTGGGTGGGGGCCGCTCCTACAATGAGCAGTTCTTC.

This clone came up a few times. This chain connects TRBV11-2 to TRBJ2-1, with D perhaps TRBD2 (5 bases). V was trimmed by 1 base and J by 7 bases, leaving 17 bases between them. CDR1 is SGHAT, CDR2 FQNNGV, per germline. CDR3 length: 16 amino acids. The CDR3 sequence: CASSLGPAVIGNEQFF. The CDR3 region has the DNA TGTGCCAGCAGCTTAGGACCAGCGGTCATAGGTAATGAGCAGTTCTTC. The entire variable domain, with the rest obtained from reference TRBV11-2 and TRBJ2-1, is as follows: EAGVAQSPRYKIIEKRQSVAFWCNPISGHATLYWYQQILGQGPKLLIQFQNNGVVDDSQLPKDRFSAERLKGVDSTLKIQPAKLEDSAVYLCASSLGPAVIGNEQFFGPGTRLTVL.

The chain is built from TRBV7-9 and TRBJ1-4; 8 bases agree with TRBD1. The CDR3 covers 13 residues. The J segment lost 7 bases and the V segment lost 4 bases, leaving 2 bases of the junction unmatched. CDR1 and CDR2 from the germline V gene are SEHNR and FQNEAQ (reference sequence). CDR3 nucleotides: TGTGCCAGCAGCTCTGGACAGGGTGAAAAACTGTTTTTT. Translated, it gives CASSSGQGEKLFF.

The chain has TRBV7-9 and TRBJ1-1, with D maybe TRBD1 (5 bases). This CDR3 has 11 amino acids. The ends were cut back, 2 bases at V and 8 bases at J, with 6 bases in the middle. The germline V gene has CDR1 SEHNR and CDR2 FQNEAQ (reference sequence). The CDR3 sequence: CASSLNREAFF. The CDR3 bases are TGTGCCAGCAGCTTAAACAGGGAAGCTTTCTTT.

This clone was seen a handful of times. The chain recombines TRBV15 with TRBJ2-3; weak D call: TRBD2 (5 bases). V shed 4 bases and J shed 2 bases, with 16 bases lying between them. The CDR3 covers 16 residues. CDR1 LNHNV and CDR2 YYDKDF come from the germline V gene (reference sequence). The CDR3 loop reads CATSNGVSEATDTQYF. CDR3 nucleotide sequence: TGTGCCACCAGCAATGGGGTCTCGGAGGCCACAGATACGCAGTATTTT. Together with reference TRBV15 and TRBJ2-3, the CDR3 gives the full variable domain: DAMVIQNPRYQVTQFGKPVTLSCSQTLNHNVMYWYQQKSSQAPKLLFHYYDKDFNNEADTPDNFQSRRPNTSFCFLDIRSPGLGDTAMYLCATSNGVSEATDTQYFGPGTRLTVL.

The chain is built from TRBV7-3 and TRBJ2-5; tentative D call: TRBD2 (5 bases). V shed 5 bases and J shed 7 bases, with 14 bases lying between them. This CDR3 comprises 13 residues. Germline lookup yields CDR1 SGHTA and CDR2 FQGTGA. CDR3 in DNA: TGTGCCAGCAGCCCAATAGGCGAGGGGACCCAGTACTTC. This gives the protein CASSPIGEGTQYF.

This clone has a handful of counts. CDR3 DNA: TGCGCCAGCAGCCATAGCGGTAACACCGGGGAGCTGTTTTTT. Its protein is CASSHSGNTGELFF. V usage is TRBV4-3 and J usage is TRBJ2-2; TRBD2 might be the D (6 bases). The CDR3 totals 14 residues. Trimming removed 3 bases from V and 2 bases from J, with 7 bases in between. CDR1 is LGHNA, CDR2 YSLEER, per germline.

This clone has just a few counts. The chain combines TRBV19 with TRBJ2-7; the D is unclear. Per the germline V gene, CDR1 is LNHDA and CDR2 is SQIVND (reference sequence). V was trimmed by 1 base and J by 0 bases, leaving 7 bases between them. This CDR3 comprises 14 residues. The CDR3 region is CASSIVSDSYEQYF. DNA for the CDR3: TGTGCCAGTAGTATAGTGAGCGACTCCTACGAGCAGTACTTC.

The sample holds a few counts of this clone. The chain uses TRBV20-1 and TRBJ2-7; D is perhaps TRBD1 or TRBD2 (6 bases each). Trimming removed 2 bases at V and 6 bases at J, with 8 bases between. Germline-derived CDR1 and CDR2 are DFQATT and SNEGSKA (reference sequence). The CDR3 has 11 residues. The DNA of the CDR3 is TGCAGTGCTAGATGGGGGGCCGAGCAGTACTTC. Encoded protein: CSARWGAEQYF.

This clone occurred a few times. This chain links TRBV11-2 with TRBJ2-7; D is perhaps TRBD1 (5 bases). The V gene lost 5 bases and the J gene lost 4 bases, with 12 bases spanning the gap. The germline gives CDR1 SGHAT, CDR2 FQNNGV. This CDR3 region has 13 residues. CDR3 sequence (DNA): TGTGCCAGCAGCGCACAGGAACCTTACGAGCAGTACTTC. Translation gives CASSAQEPYEQYF. Complete variable domain (other parts from reference TRBV11-2 and TRBJ2-7): EAGVAQSPRYKIIEKRQSVAFWCNPISGHATLYWYQQILGQGPKLLIQFQNNGVVDDSQLPKDRFSAERLKGVDSTLKIQPAKLEDSAVYLCASSAQEPYEQYFGPGTRLTVT.

The rearrangement joins TRBV28 to TRBJ2-1; 9 bases fit TRBD2. Germline V gives CDR1 MDHEN, CDR2 SYDVKM. The CDR3 spans 17 residues. Unmatched junction bases numbered 13, after V lost 3 bases and J lost 7 bases. The CDR3 DNA sequence: TGTGCCAGCAGTTTGGCCGCTAGCGGGAACACGAGGAATGAGCAGTTCTTC. Protein sequence: CASSLAASGNTRNEQFF.

There are a few counts of this clone. The chain recombines TRBV7-9 with TRBJ1-1; 8 nucleotides agree with TRBD1. Trimming cost V 4 bases and J 7 bases; bases outside gene matches: 11. The CDR3 has 15 amino acids. Germline lookup yields CDR1 SEHNR and CDR2 FQNEAQ (reference sequence). The CDR3 DNA follows: TGTGCCAGCAGCTGGAAGCAGGGGGCAGAAGATGAAGCTTTCTTT. This translates into CASSWKQGAEDEAFF.

The chain is built from TRBV7-9 and TRBJ2-2; 14 bases agree with TRBD2. Germline lookup yields CDR1 SEHNR and CDR2 FQNEAQ (reference sequence). V lost 5 bases and J lost 6; bases outside the gene matches: 11. CDR3 length: 18 amino acids. DNA for the CDR3: TGTGCCAGCAGCCCGGGACTAGCGGGGGCAGCGTGGGCCGGGGAGCTGTTTTTT. Translated: CASSPGLAGAAWAGELFF.

For this clone: The conserved phenylalanine or tryptophan normally closing the CDR3 is absent here, so this likely arose from a read error. It is unclear where the CDR3 begins or ends on the DNA, so no DNA is shown, and the CDR3 is as TCRdb lists it. This chain uses TRBV6-6 with TRBJ2-7; the table's TRBD2 call for D was not verified on the DNA. Per the germline V gene, CDR1 is MNHNY and CDR2 is SVGAGI (reference sequence). 10 amino acids form the CDR3, both terminal residues included. CDR3 loop: CASSYGTSGL.

The gene calls are TRBV9 and TRBJ2-3; the D is unclear. This CDR3 has 14 amino acids. The ends were cut back, 2 bases at V and 5 bases at J, with 12 bases in the middle. Germline CDR1 and CDR2: SGDLS and YYNGEE. Written as DNA, the CDR3 is TGTGCCAGCAGCGTCGAATTCAAGCGAGATACGCAGTATTTT. Protein: CASSVEFKRDTQYF.

A few counts support this clone. Other DNA sequences in the sample encode the same CDR3. The genes are TRBV7-3 and TRBJ2-5; TRBD2 aligns across 13 bases. Germline assignment: CDR1 SGHTA and CDR2 FQGTGA. This CDR3 spans 16 amino acids. V trimming: 5 bases; J trimming: 4 bases; junction bases outside the gene matches: 7. CDR3 protein: CASSPTGTSGIETQYF. The CDR3, as DNA: TGTGCCAGCAGCCCCACCGGGACTAGCGGGATAGAGACCCAGTACTTC.

As for this clone: Other DNA sequences in this sample translate to the same CDR3. This chain links TRBV7-2 with TRBJ2-7; 9 nucleotides match TRBD2. The V and J ends lost 3 bases and 2 bases, in that order; junction bases with no gene match: 2. The germline V gene has CDR1 SGHTA and CDR2 FQGNSA. The CDR3 loop spans 14 amino acids. The CDR3 is CASSLLAGPYEQYF. The CDR3 DNA follows: TGTGCCAGCAGCTTGCTAGCGGGACCCTACGAGCAGTACTTC.

The chain combines TRBV11-2 with TRBJ2-1; D unresolved. V was trimmed by 1 base and J by 0 bases, leaving 10 bases between them. Germline V gene sequence: CDR1 SGHAT, CDR2 FQNNGV. The CDR3 is made up of 16 amino acids. The CDR3 is CASSLGGALSYNEQFF. In nucleotides, the CDR3 is TGTGCCAGCAGCTTAGGCGGAGCCCTCTCCTACAATGAGCAGTTCTTC.

The genes are TRBV7-3 and TRBJ2-1; tentatively, D is TRBD1 (5 bases). The germline gives CDR1 SGHTA, CDR2 FQGTGA. Trimming removed 1 base at V and 12 bases at J, with 19 bases between. The CDR3 is 15 amino acids. The CDR3 is CASSLNKGFGSGQFF. The CDR3 nucleotides read TGTGCCAGCAGCTTAAATAAGGGGTTTGGGTCTGGGCAGTTCTTC.

This chain links TRBV6-7 with TRBJ2-4; D uncertain. TRBV6-7 is noted as an ORF with a role that remains uncertain. With 7 bases removed from V and 0 bases from J, the gap between germline ends came to 4 bases. The CDR3 is made up of 12 amino acids. The CDR3 DNA reads as TGTGCCAGCAATCCAGCCAAAAACATTCAGTACTTC. Translated: CASNPAKNIQYF.

This chain uses TRBV11-2 with TRBJ2-5, with a tentative D call TRBD2 (5 bases). CDR3 length: 14 amino acids. Per the germline V gene, CDR1 is SGHAT and CDR2 is FQNNGV. The V end lost 1 base, the J end lost 7 bases, and 13 bases lay between the germline ends. CDR3 nucleotides: TGTGCCAGCAGCTTAGTGAGGTCGGCGGGGACCCAGTACTTC. Its protein is CASSLVRSAGTQYF.

The chain uses TRBV9 and TRBJ1-2, with D unclear. The CDR3 covers 11 residues. Germline V gene data show CDR1 as SGDLS and CDR2 as YYNGEE. V lost 5 bases and J 1 base, leaving 3 bases between the germline ends. The CDR3 DNA sequence: TGTGCCAGCAGTAGTAACTATGGCTACACCTTC. This gives the protein CASSSNYGYTF.

This clone was observed a few times. Other nucleotide sequences from this sample produce the same CDR3. This chain joins TRBV7-9 and TRBJ2-3; no clear D gene. Trimming took off 0 bases at V and 4 bases at J, with 5 bases between the two ends. In germline, CDR1 is SEHNR, CDR2 FQNEAQ (reference sequence). The CDR3 contains 13 residues. CDR3 protein: CASSLAGSDTQYF. CDR3 bases: TGTGCCAGCAGCTTAGCGGGTTCAGATACGCAGTATTTT.

This clone appeared a few times. The chain links TRBV7-9 to TRBJ2-7, with 7 bases identical to TRBD2. CDR1 SEHNR and CDR2 FQNEAQ come from the germline V gene (reference sequence). CDR3 length: 13 amino acids. The junction had 3 bases not matched to a gene; V was cut back by 3 bases and J by 4 bases. The DNA for the CDR3 is TGTGCCAGCAGCTTGGATAGCGGGTACGAGCAGTACTTC. Protein: CASSLDSGYEQYF. Full variable domain (outside the CDR3, taken from reference TRBV7-9 and TRBJ2-7): DTGVSQNPRHKITKRGQNVTFRCDPISEHNRLYWYRQTLGQGPEFLTYFQNEAQLEKSRLLSDRFSAERPKGSFSTLEIQRTEQGDSAMYLCASSLDSGYEQYFGPGTRLTVT.